This T cell receptor (beta chain) emerged from a study of blood T cell repertoires in COVID-19 (dated by TCRdb to about 2020). As for the study more broadly: Samples from collaborators originated in the United States, Italy and Spain and spanned both the acute and convalescent phases of COVID-19. The material from the prospective study consisted of cDNA or gDNA derived from T cells, B-cell-depleted T cells, or PBMCs. Subjects who had been exposed to COVID-19, were actively infected with it, or had recovered from it provided the deeply sampled blood TCRbeta repertoires that made up the dataset. The repertoires were released in a freely available public database intended as a resource for research on the immune response to SARS-CoV-2. Samples came from the ongoing ImmuneRACE study (first 160 participants) plus 1,254 subjects from 6 global collaborators. A de-identified subject ID, COVID-19 status, age in years and sex were almost always included in the sample metadata. HLA class I and class II types, where available, came from metadata supplied by the sample provider rather than from assay-based typing. Here is what the overall study found, with its caveats: The quantity of clinical and demographic metadata differed by source and by participant and was supplied without curation.

Remarks on this clone: Its cognate antigen has yet to be identified. No per-base quality is available; no much larger clone lies one base away.

Each collaborating institution followed its own protocols to collect whole blood in K2EDTA tubes. For TCRbeta analysis, collaborators shipped samples in one of three forms: frozen whole blood, isolated PBMCs, or DNA extracted from either of those sample types. The immunoSEQ Assay, a bias-controlled multiplex PCR, was used to amplify TCRbeta CDR3 regions from genomic DNA. As for how the authors treated the data: The number of nucleated cells in each sample was estimated by amplification of reference gene primers within the assay. To quantify the absolute abundance of each unique TCRbeta CDR3 rearrangement, sequence reads were collapsed and filtered. Productive Simpson clonality was computed per sample as the square root of Simpson's diversity index over productive rearrangements. In TCRdb, the immuneACCESS table is reduced to in-frame sequences with V and J assigned. These tables do not hold every clone; where another copy was compared, an unresolved V gene accounts for under half, and the others remain unexplained. Clone size and V and J calls were adopted from that table, with D and trimming inferred from the DNA. Within this sample are 90,000 to 150,000 clones, with more than 60% of them counted one time only. The ten biggest clones cover approximately 5.6% of the sample.

Germline trimming amounts to 3 bases on V and 2 bases on J, with 3 as the count of junction bases outside the gene matches. The CDR1 and CDR2 encoded by the germline V gene are KGHSH and LQKENI. From its cysteine to its phenylalanine, the CDR3 spans 14 amino acids. CDR3 DNA is the only sequence kept; it has 42 bases, read in frame from the first base. The rearrangement combines TRBV18 with TRBJ2-7; 8 bases in the middle match TRBD1. The sequencing sample was made of peripheral blood. The TCR sequence derives from a man between 65 and 85 years old with acute or convalescent COVID-19. The DNA is TGTGCCAGCTCACCTGAGACAGGGGCCTACGAGCAGTACTTC. This sequence encodes CASSPETGAYEQYF. Extended through the reference TRBV18 and TRBJ2-7 proteins, this CDR3 yields the full variable domain: NAGVMQNPRHLVRRRGQEARLRCSPMKGHSHVYWYRQLPEEGLKFMVYLQKENIIDESGMPKERFSAEFPKEGPSILRIQQVVRGDSAAYFCASSPETGAYEQYFGPGTRLTVT.